This T cell receptor beta chain was documented in a study of shared T cell receptors in the human thymus. Looked up from germline, CDR1 is MNHNS and CDR2 is SASEGT. The CDR3 has 15 residues. V shed 6 bases and J shed 2 bases, with 15 bases lying between them. Sequencing was performed with immunoSEQ multiplex PCR; in TCRdb, only in-frame clones are kept and a portion is missing. The table has roughly 550,000 clones, 75% to 80% seen once. These data were also reused for a study on human thymus T cells. From that report: Thymic resections from corrective heart surgery supplied the tissue. The authors found apparently biased V and J gene usage in thymic and blood repertoires.

This receptor was identified in a boy younger than two with a congenital heart defect. The rearrangement uses TRBV6-1 and TRBJ2-3; D perhaps matches TRBD2 (5 bases). The material sequenced was thymocytes. The CDR3 coding sequence is TGTGCCAGCAGGAGGGTGGCAGTAGACACAGATACGCAGTATTTT. It encodes CASRRVAVDTDTQYF.